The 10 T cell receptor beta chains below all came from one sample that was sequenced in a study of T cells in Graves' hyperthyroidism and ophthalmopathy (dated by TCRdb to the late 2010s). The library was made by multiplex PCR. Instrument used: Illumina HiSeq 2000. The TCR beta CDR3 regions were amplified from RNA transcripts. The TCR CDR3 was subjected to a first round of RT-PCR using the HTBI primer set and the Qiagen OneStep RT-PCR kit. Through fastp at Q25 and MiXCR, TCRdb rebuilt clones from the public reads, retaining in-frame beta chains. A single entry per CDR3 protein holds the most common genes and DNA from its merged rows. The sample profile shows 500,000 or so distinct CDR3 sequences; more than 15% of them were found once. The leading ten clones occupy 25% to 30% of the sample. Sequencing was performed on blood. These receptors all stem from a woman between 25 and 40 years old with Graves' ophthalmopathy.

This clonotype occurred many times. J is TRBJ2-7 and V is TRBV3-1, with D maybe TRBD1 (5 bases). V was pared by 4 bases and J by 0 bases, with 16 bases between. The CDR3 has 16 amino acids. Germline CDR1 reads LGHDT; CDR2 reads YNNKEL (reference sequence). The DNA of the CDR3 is TGTGCCAGCAGCCTAGACAGTGGGGCAAGCTCCTACGAGCAGTACTTC. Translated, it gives CASSLDSGASSYEQYF.

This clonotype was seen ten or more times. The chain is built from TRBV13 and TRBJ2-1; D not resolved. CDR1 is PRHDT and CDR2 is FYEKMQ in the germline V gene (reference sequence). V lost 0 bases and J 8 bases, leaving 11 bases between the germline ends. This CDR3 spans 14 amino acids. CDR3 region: CASSLGRIRDEQFF. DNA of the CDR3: TGTGCCAGCAGCTTAGGCCGGATTCGGGATGAGCAGTTCTTC.

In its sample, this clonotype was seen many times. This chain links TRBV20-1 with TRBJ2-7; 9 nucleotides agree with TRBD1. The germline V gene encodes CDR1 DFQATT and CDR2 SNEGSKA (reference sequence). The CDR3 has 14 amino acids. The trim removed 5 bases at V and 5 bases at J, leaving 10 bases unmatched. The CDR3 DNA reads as TGCAGTGCTCCCTGGACAGGGGTGACGAACGAGCAGTACTTC. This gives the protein CSAPWTGVTNEQYF.

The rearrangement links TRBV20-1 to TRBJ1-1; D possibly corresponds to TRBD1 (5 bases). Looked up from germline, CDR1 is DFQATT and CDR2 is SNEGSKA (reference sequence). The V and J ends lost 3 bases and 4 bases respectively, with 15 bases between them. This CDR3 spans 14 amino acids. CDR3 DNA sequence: TGCAGTGCTAGTCGGGCAGGGTCGGGCACTGAAGCTTTCTTT. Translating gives CSASRAGSGTEAFF.

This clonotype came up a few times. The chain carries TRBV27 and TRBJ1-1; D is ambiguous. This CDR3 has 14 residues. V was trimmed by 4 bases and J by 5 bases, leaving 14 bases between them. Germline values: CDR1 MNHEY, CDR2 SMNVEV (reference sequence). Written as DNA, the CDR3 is TGTGCCAGCAGTTCTATGGCATCTCGGACTGAAGCTTTCTTT. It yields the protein CASSSMASRTEAFF.

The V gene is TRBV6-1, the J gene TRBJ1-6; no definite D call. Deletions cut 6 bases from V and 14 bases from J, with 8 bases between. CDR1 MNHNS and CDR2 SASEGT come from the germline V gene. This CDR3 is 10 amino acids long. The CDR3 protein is CASRASALHF. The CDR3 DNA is TGTGCCAGCAGGGCCTCGGCCCTCCACTTT.

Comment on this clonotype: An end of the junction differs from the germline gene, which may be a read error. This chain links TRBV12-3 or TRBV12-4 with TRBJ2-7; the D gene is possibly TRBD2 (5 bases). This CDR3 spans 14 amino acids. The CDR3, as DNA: TGTGCCAGCAGTTCTTCACTAGTTGCGTACGGGCAGTACTTC. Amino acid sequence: CASSSSLVAYGQYF.

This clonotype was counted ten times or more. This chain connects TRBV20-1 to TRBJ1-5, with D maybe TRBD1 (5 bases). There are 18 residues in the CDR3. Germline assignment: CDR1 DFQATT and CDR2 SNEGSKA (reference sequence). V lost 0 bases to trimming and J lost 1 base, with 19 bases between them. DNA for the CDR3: TGCAGTGCTAGAGATTGGGGAGGGAGGGACCAAAGCAATCAGCCCCAGCATTTT. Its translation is CSARDWGGRDQSNQPQHF.

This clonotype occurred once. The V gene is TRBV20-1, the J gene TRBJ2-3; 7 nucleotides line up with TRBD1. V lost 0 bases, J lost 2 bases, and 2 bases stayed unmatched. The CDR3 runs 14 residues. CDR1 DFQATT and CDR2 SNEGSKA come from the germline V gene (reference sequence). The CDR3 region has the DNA TGCAGTGCTAGAGATGGGACAGCCACAGATACGCAGTATTTT. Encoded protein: CSARDGTATDTQYF.

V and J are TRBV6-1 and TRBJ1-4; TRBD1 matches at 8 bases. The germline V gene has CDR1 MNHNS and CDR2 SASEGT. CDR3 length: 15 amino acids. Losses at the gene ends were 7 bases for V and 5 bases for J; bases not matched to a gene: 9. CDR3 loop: CASIPGQGQNEKLFF. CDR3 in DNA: TGTGCCAGCATTCCTGGACAGGGACAGAATGAAAAACTGTTTTTT.